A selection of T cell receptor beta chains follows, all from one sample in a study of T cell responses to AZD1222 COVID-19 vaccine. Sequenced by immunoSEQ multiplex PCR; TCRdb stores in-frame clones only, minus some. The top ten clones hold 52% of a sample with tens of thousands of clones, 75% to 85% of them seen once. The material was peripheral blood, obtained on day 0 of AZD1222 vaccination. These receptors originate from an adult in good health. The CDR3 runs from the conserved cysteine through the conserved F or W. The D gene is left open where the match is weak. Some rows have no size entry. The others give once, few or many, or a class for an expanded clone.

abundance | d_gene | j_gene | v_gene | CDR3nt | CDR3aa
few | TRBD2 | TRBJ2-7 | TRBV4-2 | TGTGCCAGCAGATCGAGCGGGAGTGCCTACGAGCAGTACTTC | CASRSSGSAYEQYF
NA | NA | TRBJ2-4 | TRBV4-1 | TGCGCCAGCAGCCTTTACCTCCTAATCAAAAACATTCAGTACTTC | CASSLYLLIKNIQYF
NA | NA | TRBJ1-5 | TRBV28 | TGTGCCAGCAGGCCCGGGCCTTTGCCCCAGCATTTT | CASRPGPLPQHF
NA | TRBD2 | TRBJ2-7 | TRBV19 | TGTGCCAGTAGTATGACAGCGGGGGTCTCCTACGAGCAGTACTTC | CASSMTAGVSYEQYF
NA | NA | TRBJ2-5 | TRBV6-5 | TGTGCCAGCAGTTCGCTAGGATCAGGGAGGGAGACCCAGTACTTC | CASSSLGSGRETQYF
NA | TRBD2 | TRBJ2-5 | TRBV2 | TGTGCCAGCAGTGTGGATAGCGGGGGGGCGGAGACCCAGTACTTC | CASSVDSGGAETQYF
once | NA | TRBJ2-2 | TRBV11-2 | TGTGCCAGCAGCCCCGGGCTGAACACCGGGGAGCTGTTTTTT | CASSPGLNTGELFF
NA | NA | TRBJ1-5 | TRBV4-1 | TGCGCCAGCAGCCAAGGACAGGCCGGTAGCAATCAGCCCCAGCATTTT | CASSQGQAGSNQPQHF
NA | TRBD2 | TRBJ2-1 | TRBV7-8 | TGTGCCAGCAGCCTATCCGGGACTAGCGGGAGAGGATTGGATGAGCAGTTCTTC | CASSLSGTSGRGLDEQFF
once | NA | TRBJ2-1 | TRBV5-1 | TGCGCCAGCAGCATCCGACGTCAGGGAACCTACAATGAGCAGTTCTTC | CASSIRRQGTYNEQFF
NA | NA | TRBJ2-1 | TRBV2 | TGTGCCAGTAGCAGGCAGGGGGGGAATGAGCAGTTCTTC | CASSRQGGNEQFF
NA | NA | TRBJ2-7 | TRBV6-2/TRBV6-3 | TGTGCCAGCAGTTACTCGATACGCGGGCCAGGCGACGAGCAGTACTTC | CASSYSIRGPGDEQYF